This is a list of T cell receptor beta chains from one sample in a study of blood T cell repertoires in COVID-19. Generated by immunoSEQ multiplex PCR, the TCRdb table keeps only in-frame clones and is missing some. The table shows over 150,000 clones, with approximately 84% occurring only once. Sequenced material: peripheral blood. The receptors were sampled from a woman aged 80 or older with COVID-19, enrolled during active disease. The CDR3 runs from the conserved cysteine through the conserved F or W. Each record gives: V gene, J gene, CDR3 protein.

>TRBV5-6|TRBJ1-4
CASSLGDRLNEKLFF
>TRBV19|TRBJ2-7
CASSLTGRDGGGTRRIEQYF
>TRBV24-1|TRBJ2-4
CATSDPQGAKNIQYF
>TRBV28|TRBJ2-7
CASSFGVPSYEQYF
>TRBV10-3|TRBJ2-7
CAISEGIAGPYEQYF
>TRBV6-5|TRBJ1-1
CASSYSLGRNTEAFF
>TRBV7-2|TRBJ2-7
CASRRGEGSEQYF
>TRBV6-2/TRBV6-3|TRBJ2-7
CASSYSNGGRSEQYF
>TRBV11-2|TRBJ1-1
CASSRSWTGSVMNTEAFF
>TRBV27|TRBJ2-2
CASSRGQATGELFF
>TRBV5-5|TRBJ2-7
CASSLPGHSYEQYF
>TRBV6-1|TRBJ2-2
CASSRLAGNTGELFF
>TRBV19|TRBJ2-2
CASSTLGLAGLWETGELFF
>TRBV5-1|TRBJ2-1
CASSPSVAVPYNEQFF
>TRBV5-6|TRBJ2-3
CASSLGLAGEDTQYF
>TRBV27|TRBJ1-5
CASSLSWTVKDQPQHF
>TRBV12-3/TRBV12-4|TRBJ2-3
CASGLYTDTQYF
>TRBV7-8|TRBJ2-7
CASSEVRVSYEQYF
>TRBV4-1|TRBJ2-7
CASSQDVGTGYEQYF
>TRBV2|TRBJ1-5
CASTPGDSNQPQHF
>TRBV11-2|TRBJ2-7
CASSLTGRDEQYF
>TRBV28|TRBJ2-5
CASSGPGTGIQETQYF
>TRBV18|TRBJ2-1
CASSQLAGDSSEQFF
>TRBV5-1|TRBJ1-3
CASSWQGSGNTIYF
>TRBV19|TRBJ2-7
CASSISPGVSYEQYF
>TRBV6-5|TRBJ2-1
CASGGQVDNEQFF
>TRBV27|TRBJ2-7
CATLAGGRNEQYF
>TRBV7-9|TRBJ1-4
CASSLVWEANEKLFF
>TRBV6-5|TRBJ1-2
CASSWDGGYGYTF
>TRBV24-1|TRBJ1-2
CATSDLTAAAGYTF
>TRBV29-1|TRBJ2-5
CSVLDRVNQETQYF
>TRBV5-5|TRBJ2-7
CASSLGGQGVYEQYF
>TRBV4-1|TRBJ2-7
CASSQRLAGRDEQYF
>TRBV2|TRBJ2-7
CARGAGGEQYF
>TRBV11-1|TRBJ1-1
CASSSTLGGEHEAFF
>TRBV30|TRBJ1-2
CAWSPLGQGDYGYTF
>TRBV18|TRBJ1-1
CASSQGARTEAFF
>TRBV2|TRBJ2-3
CASRRDRGSTDTQYF
>TRBV10-3|TRBJ2-1
CAISKVGDEQFF
>TRBV6-5|TRBJ2-7
CASSGGGRQKYEQYF
>TRBV19|TRBJ2-2
CASSRTSGGANTGELFF